These 3 T cell receptor beta chains came from one sample sequenced in a study of blood T cells in healthy people across ages. Then a second PCR, running about 7 to 11 cycles, was carried out with a sample-barcoded 5' primer and a J-beta primer mix. MiXCR, applied by TCRdb to the 5' RACE reads, yields one record per CDR3 protein. Here the sample spans 800,000 or so distinct CDR3 sequences, roughly 25% being singletons. These records were also assigned to another study, of T cells of mothers and their children.

Specimen: blood. These receptors were taken from a boy between 10 and 17 years old in good health.

This chain joins TRBV7-9 and TRBJ2-6; D unresolved. V lost 3 bases to trimming and J lost 0 bases, with 6 bases between them. Germline-derived CDR1 and CDR2 are SEHNR and FQNEAQ (reference sequence). The CDR3 totals 15 residues. The CDR3 DNA sequence: TGTGCCAGCAGCTTGGACCGCTCTGGGGCCAACGTCCTGACTTTC. Translating it yields CASSLDRSGANVLTF.

For the CDR3, the DNA is TGCGCCAGCAGCTTGACTAGCGGGATTTTCGCCGGGGAGCTGTTTTTT. Its translation: CASSLTSGIFAGELFF. This chain links TRBV5-1 with TRBJ2-2; 10 bases are a match to TRBD2. The CDR3 loop spans 16 amino acids. Germline V CDR1 and CDR2: SGHRS, YFSETQ. The V gene end was trimmed by 1 base and the J gene end by 6 bases; junction bases not matched to a gene: 6.

In its sample, this clonotype was seen once. The chain recombines TRBV5-1 with TRBJ2-2; TRBD1 aligns across 8 bases. V was clipped by 7 bases and J by 4 bases; unmatched bases: 9. Germline assignment: CDR1 SGHRS and CDR2 YFSETQ. The CDR3 runs 15 residues. The chain's CDR3 is CASSISGQATGELFF. CDR3 nucleotide sequence: TGCGCCAGCTCCATCTCGGGACAGGCCACCGGGGAGCTGTTTTTT.